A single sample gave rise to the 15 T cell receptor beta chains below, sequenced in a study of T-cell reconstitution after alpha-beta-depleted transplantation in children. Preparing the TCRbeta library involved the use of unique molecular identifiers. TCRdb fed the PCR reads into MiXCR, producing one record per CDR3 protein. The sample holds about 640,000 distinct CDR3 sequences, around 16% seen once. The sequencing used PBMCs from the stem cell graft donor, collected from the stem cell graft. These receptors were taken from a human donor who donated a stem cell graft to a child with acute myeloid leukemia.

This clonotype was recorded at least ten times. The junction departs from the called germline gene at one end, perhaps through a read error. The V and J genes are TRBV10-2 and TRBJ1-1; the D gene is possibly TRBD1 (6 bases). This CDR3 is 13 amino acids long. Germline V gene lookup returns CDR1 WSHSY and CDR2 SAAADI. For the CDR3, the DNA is TGCGCCAGCGGTGACAGGATGAACACTGAAGCTTTCTTT. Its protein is CASGDRMNTEAFF.

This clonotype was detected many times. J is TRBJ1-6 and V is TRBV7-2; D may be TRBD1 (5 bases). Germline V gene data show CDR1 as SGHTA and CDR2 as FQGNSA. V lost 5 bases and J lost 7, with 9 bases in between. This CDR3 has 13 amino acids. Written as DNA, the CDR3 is TGTGCCAGCAGCCAGGGAGTGAATTCACCCCTCCACTTT. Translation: CASSQGVNSPLHF. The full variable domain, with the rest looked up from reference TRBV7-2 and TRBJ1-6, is GAGVSQSPSNKVTEKGKDVELRCDPISGHTALYWYRQSLGQGLEFLIYFQGNSAPDKSGLPSDRFSAERTGGSVSTLTIQRTQQEDSAVYLCASSQGVNSPLHFGNGTRLTVT.

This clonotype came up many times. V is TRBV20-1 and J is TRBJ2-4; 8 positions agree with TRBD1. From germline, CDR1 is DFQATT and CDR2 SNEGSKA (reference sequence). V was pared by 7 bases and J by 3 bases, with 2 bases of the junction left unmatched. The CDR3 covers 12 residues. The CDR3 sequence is CSGGTGKNIQYF. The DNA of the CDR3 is TGCAGTGGGGGGACAGGCAAAAACATTCAGTACTTC.

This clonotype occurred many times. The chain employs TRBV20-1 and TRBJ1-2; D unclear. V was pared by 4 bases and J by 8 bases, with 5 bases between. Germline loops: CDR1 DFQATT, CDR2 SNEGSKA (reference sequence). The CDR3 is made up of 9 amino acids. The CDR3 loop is CSAIPGYTF. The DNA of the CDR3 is TGCAGTGCTATCCCCGGCTACACCTTC.

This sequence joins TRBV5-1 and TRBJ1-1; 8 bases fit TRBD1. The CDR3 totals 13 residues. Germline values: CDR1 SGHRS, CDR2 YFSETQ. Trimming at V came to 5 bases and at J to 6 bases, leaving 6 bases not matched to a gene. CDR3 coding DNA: TGCGCCAGCAGGCAGGGACAGGTGGCTGAAGCTTTCTTT. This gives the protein CASRQGQVAEAFF. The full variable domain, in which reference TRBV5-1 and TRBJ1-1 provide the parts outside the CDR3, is KAGVTQTPRYLIKTRGQQVTLSCSPISGHRSVSWYQQTPGQGLQFLFEYFSETQRNKGNFPGRFSGRQFSNSRSEMNVSTLELGDSALYLCASRQGQVAEAFFGQGTRLTVV.

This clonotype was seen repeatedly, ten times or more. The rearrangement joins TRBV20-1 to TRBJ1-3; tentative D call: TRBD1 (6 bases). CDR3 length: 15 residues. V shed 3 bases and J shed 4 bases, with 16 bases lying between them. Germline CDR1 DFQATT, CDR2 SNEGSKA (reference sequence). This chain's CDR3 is CSASSLGGSGNTIYF. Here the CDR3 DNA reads TGCAGTGCTAGCTCCTTAGGGGGGTCCGGAAACACCATATATTTT.

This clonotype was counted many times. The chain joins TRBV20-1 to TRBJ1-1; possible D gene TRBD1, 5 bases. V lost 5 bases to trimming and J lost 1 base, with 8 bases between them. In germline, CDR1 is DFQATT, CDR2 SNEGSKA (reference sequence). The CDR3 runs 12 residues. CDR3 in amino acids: CSASDRNTEAFF. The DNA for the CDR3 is TGCAGTGCTTCCGACAGGAACACTGAAGCTTTCTTT.

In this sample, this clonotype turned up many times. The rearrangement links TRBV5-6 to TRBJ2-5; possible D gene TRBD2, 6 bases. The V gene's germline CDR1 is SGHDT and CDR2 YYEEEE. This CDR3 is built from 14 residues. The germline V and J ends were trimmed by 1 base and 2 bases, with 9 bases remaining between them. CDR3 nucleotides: TGTGCCAGCAGCTTGCAGGGAGGTCAAGAGACCCAGTACTTC. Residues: CASSLQGGQETQYF.

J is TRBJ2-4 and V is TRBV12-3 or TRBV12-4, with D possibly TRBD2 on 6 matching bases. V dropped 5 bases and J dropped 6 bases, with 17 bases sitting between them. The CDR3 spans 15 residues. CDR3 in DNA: TGTGCCAGCAGTCCCCGTGGGGGAGGCGGAAACATTCAGTACTTC. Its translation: CASSPRGGGGNIQYF.

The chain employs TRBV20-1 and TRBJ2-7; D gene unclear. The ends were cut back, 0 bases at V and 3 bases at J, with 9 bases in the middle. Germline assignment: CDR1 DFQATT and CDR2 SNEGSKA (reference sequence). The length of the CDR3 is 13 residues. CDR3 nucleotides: TGCAGTGCTAGAGACAACAGAGACTACGAGCAGTACTTC. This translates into CSARDNRDYEQYF.

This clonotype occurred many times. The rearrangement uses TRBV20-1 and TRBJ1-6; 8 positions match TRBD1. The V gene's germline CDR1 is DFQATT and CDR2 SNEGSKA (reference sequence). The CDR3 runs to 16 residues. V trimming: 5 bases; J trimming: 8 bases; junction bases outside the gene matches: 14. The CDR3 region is CSAPQGAAPRDSPLHF. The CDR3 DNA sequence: TGCAGTGCTCCGCAGGGGGCCGCTCCCAGGGATTCACCCCTCCACTTT.

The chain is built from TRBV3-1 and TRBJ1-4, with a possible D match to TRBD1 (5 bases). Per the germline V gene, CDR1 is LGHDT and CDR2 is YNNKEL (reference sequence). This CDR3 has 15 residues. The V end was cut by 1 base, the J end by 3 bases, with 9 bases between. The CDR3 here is CASSQVRGSNEKLFF. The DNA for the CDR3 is TGTGCCAGCAGCCAAGTTCGGGGGTCTAATGAAAAACTGTTTTTT.

This CDR3 is CASSPTVGDNEQFF. In nucleotides, the CDR3 is TGTGCCAGCAGCCCCACGGTGGGGGATAATGAGCAGTTCTTC. This sequence joins TRBV12-3 or TRBV12-4 and TRBJ2-1, with D perhaps TRBD1 or TRBD2 (5 bases each). The CDR3 is made up of 14 amino acids. Between the trimmed V and J ends, which lost 6 bases and 7 bases, there was a span of 16 bases.

The CDR3 is CASSQGQGGGTDTQYF. In nucleotides, the CDR3 is TGCGCCAGCAGCCAGGGACAGGGGGGAGGCACAGATACGCAGTATTTT. This rearrangement joins TRBV4-1 to TRBJ2-3; TRBD1 agrees at 11 bases. CDR1 and CDR2 (germline): MGHRA, YSYEKL. Trimming cost V 3 bases and J 1 base; bases outside gene matches: 3. The CDR3 sequence is 16 residues long.

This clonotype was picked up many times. The CDR3 coding sequence is TGTGCCAGCAGCCCAAAAGAGACAGGGGAGACCCAGTACTTC. Encoded protein: CASSPKETGETQYF. The chain joins TRBV13 to TRBJ2-5, with 7 bases matching TRBD1. The CDR3 spans 14 residues. CDR1 is PRHDT and CDR2 is FYEKMQ in the germline V gene (reference sequence). J was trimmed by 5 bases and V by 5 bases; bases with no gene match: 8.